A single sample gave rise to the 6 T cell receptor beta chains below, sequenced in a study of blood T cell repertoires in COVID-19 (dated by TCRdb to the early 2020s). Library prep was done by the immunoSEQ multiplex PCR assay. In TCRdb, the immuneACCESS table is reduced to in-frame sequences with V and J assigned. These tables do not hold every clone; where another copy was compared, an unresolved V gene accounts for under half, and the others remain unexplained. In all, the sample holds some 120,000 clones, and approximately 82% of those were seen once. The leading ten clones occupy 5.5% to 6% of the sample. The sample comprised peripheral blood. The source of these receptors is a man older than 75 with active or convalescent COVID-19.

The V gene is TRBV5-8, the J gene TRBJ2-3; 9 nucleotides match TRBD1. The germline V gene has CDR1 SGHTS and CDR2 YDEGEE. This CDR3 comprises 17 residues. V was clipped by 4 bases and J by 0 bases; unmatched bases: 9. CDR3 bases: TGTGCCAGCAGCCAGGACAGGGGCAAACCTAGCACAGATACGCAGTATTTT. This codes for CASSQDRGKPSTDTQYF.

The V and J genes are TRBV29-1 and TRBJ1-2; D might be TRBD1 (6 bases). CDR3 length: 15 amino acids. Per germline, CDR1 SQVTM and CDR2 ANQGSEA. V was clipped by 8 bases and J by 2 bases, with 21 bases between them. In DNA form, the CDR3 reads TGCAGCTTCGACCTAATGACAGGCGAAAACTATGGCTACACCTTC. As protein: CSFDLMTGENYGYTF.

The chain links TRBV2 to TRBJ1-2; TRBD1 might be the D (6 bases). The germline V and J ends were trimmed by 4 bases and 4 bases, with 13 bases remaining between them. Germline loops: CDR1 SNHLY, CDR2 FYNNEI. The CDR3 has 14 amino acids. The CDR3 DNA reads TGTGCCAGCAGTGTGGCGGGGGCGGGCTATGGCTACACCTTC. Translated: CASSVAGAGYGYTF.

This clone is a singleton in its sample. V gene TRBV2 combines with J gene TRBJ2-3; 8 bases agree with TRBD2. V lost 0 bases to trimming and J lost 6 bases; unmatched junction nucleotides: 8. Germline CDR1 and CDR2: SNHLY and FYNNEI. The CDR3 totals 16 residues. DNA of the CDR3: TGTGCCAGCAGTGAAGCATGGGCGGGGGGACTCGATACGCAGTATTTT. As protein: CASSEAWAGGLDTQYF.

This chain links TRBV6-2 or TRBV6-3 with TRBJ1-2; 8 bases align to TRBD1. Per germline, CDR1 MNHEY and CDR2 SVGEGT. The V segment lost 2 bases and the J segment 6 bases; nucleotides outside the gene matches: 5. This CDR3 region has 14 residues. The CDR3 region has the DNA TGTGCCAGCAGTTACACGGGACAGGTTGATGGCTACACCTTC. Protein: CASSYTGQVDGYTF.

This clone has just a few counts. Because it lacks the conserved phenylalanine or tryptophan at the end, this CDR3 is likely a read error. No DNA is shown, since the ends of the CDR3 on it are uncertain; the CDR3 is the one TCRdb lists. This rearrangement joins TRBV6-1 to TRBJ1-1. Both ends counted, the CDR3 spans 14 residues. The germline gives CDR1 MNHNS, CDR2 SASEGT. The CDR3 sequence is CASSDQRRQTERIL.